This T cell receptor beta chain was profiled in a study of cytomegalovirus exposure and HLA in healthy donors. Looked up from germline, CDR1 is SGHRS and CDR2 is YFSETQ. The CDR3 loop spans 15 amino acids. V gave up 2 bases and J gave up 6 bases; unmatched junction bases: 4. In the PCR, 60 Vbeta and 13 Jbeta primers were used. The data were produced by immunoSEQ multiplex PCR, yet TCRdb's version contains in-frame clones alone and is incomplete. The data show about 140,000 clones, just over 70% seen once. These donors, healthy bone marrow donors, were studied. This chain connects TRBV5-1 to TRBJ2-2, with 10 bases fitting TRBD2. Sequenced material: PBMCs. The TCR comes from a woman younger than 45 in good health and CMV-seronegative. The CDR3 spells CASSFLAGDPGELFF. The CDR3 DNA reads as TGCGCCAGCAGCTTCCTAGCGGGGGATCCCGGGGAGCTGTTTTTT.